One and the same sample provided the 8 T cell receptor beta chains below, sequenced in a study of cytomegalovirus exposure and HLA in healthy donors. The PCR had 60 Vbeta and 13 Jbeta primers. The assay was immunoSEQ multiplex PCR, and TCRdb's table has in-frame clones only and misses some. This repertoire shows 80,000 to 95,000 clones, roughly 63% found once; its top ten account for around 6.6%. The sample comprised PBMCs. Receptors were obtained from a woman aged 25 to 39 in good health and CMV-seronegative.

The rearrangement joins TRBV11-2 to TRBJ2-2; 12 nucleotides align to TRBD2. Germline loops: CDR1 SGHAT, CDR2 FQNNGV. The junction had 4 bases not matched to a gene; V was cut back by 6 bases and J by 2 bases. The CDR3 length is 16 residues. The CDR3 DNA follows: TGTGCCAGCAGTTTGGGACTAGCGGGCAACACCGGGGAGCTGTTTTTT. It encodes CASSLGLAGNTGELFF.

The V gene is TRBV4-1, the J gene TRBJ1-5; no reliable D call. Germline V CDR1 and CDR2: MGHRA, YSYEKL. Between the trimmed V and J ends, which lost 0 bases and 0 bases, there was a span of 12 bases. This CDR3 is 17 amino acids long. The CDR3 coding sequence is TGCGCCAGCAGCCAAGAACCGGGGTCGGCTAGCAATCAGCCCCAGCATTTT. It is translated as CASSQEPGSASNQPQHF.

The gene calls are TRBV7-2 and TRBJ1-5; possible D gene TRBD1, 6 bases. From germline, CDR1 is SGHTA and CDR2 FQGNSA. V shed 5 bases and J shed 7 bases, with 12 bases lying between them. CDR3 length: 13 amino acids. CDR3: CASSPGVSQPQHF. In DNA form, the CDR3 reads TGTGCCAGCAGCCCAGGGGTTTCGCAGCCCCAGCATTTT.

The rearrangement joins TRBV4-2 to TRBJ2-6; maybe TRBD1 (5 bases). Germline CDR1 is LGHNA and CDR2 is YNFKEQ. This CDR3 spans 17 amino acids. V dropped 0 bases and J dropped 0 bases, with 9 bases sitting between them. The CDR3 protein is CASSQEVGRSGANVLTF. The CDR3 DNA sequence: TGTGCCAGCAGCCAAGAGGTGGGGCGCTCTGGGGCCAACGTCCTGACTTTC.

The V call is TRBV2, the J call TRBJ1-2, with unresolved D. Germline V lookup: CDR1 SNHLY, CDR2 FYNNEI. V shed 8 bases and J shed 3 bases, with 7 bases lying between them. This CDR3 spans 11 amino acids. In nucleotides, the CDR3 is TGTGCCAGCGGGCAGGACTATGGCTACACCTTC. Residues: CASGQDYGYTF. Variable domain in full (rest from reference TRBV2 and TRBJ1-2): EPEVTQTPSHQVTQMGQEVILRCVPISNHLYFYWYRQILGQKVEFLVSFYNNEISEKSEIFDDQFSVERPDGSNFTLKIRSTKLEDSAMYFCASGQDYGYTFGSGTRLTVV.

This sequence joins TRBV11-1 and TRBJ2-6; unclear D gene. The germline V and J ends were trimmed by 5 bases and 0 bases, with 11 bases remaining between them. The CDR3 spans 16 residues. Germline assignment: CDR1 SGHAT and CDR2 FQDESV (reference sequence). The CDR3 is CASSPGDFSGANVLTF. CDR3 DNA sequence: TGTGCCAGCAGCCCTGGAGATTTCTCTGGGGCCAACGTCCTGACTTTC.

The chain links TRBV30 to TRBJ1-6; D is perhaps TRBD1 (6 bases). The germline CDR1 and CDR2 sequences are GTSNPN and SVGIG (reference sequence). The CDR3 has 17 residues. The germline V and J ends were trimmed by 2 bases and 8 bases, with 22 bases remaining between them. In nucleotides, the CDR3 is TGTGCCTGGAGTCAAATCCGACAGGTTGTGTTTGATTCACCCCTCCACTTT. Protein: CAWSQIRQVVFDSPLHF.

This clone was recorded only once. The rearrangement joins TRBV2 to TRBJ1-2; 8 nucleotides agree with TRBD1. Trimming cost V 6 bases and J 8 bases; bases outside gene matches: 8. Germline V CDR1 and CDR2: SNHLY, FYNNEI. The CDR3 spans 13 residues. In DNA, the CDR3 is TGTGCCAGCAGGGGGACAGGTACAGGCGGCTACACCTTC. Protein product: CASRGTGTGGYTF.